Below, one T cell receptor beta chain is given with its context. Its target is not known. This entry is derived from a study of lymphopenia after photon versus proton radiotherapy. Broader study findings: After lymphocyte nadir, photon-treated repertoires showed oligoclonal expansion, especially CD8+ Temra.

Only in-frame clones appear in the TCRdb table, and some are missing; sequencing was by immunoSEQ multiplex PCR. This table holds approximately 62,000 clones, less than 85% found once. V was trimmed by 6 bases and J by 0 bases, leaving 15 bases between them. The CDR3 extends over 15 amino acids. CDR1 and CDR2 from the germline V gene are WSHSY and SAAADI. This rearrangement joins TRBV10-2 to TRBJ2-7; D possibly corresponds to TRBD1 (5 bases). The sample was peripheral blood, taken from a patient treated with proton-based radiotherapy. This receptor was identified in a man in his 60s with pancreatic cancer. CDR3 in DNA: TGCGCCAGCAGCCTAGTGACAGTAAACTCCTACGAGCAGTACTTC. It specifies CASSLVTVNSYEQYF.